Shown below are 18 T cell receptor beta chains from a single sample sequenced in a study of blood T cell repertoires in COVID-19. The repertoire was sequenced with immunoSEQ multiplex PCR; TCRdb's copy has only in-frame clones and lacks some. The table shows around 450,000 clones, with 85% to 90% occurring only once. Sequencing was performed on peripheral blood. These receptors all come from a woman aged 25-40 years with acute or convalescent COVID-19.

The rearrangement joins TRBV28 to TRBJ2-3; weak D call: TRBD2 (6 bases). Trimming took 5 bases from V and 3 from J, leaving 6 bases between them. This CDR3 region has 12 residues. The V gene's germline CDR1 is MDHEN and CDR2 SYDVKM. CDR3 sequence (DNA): TGTGCCAGCAGTGGGGGGACAGATACGCAGTATTTT. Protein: CASSGGTDTQYF.

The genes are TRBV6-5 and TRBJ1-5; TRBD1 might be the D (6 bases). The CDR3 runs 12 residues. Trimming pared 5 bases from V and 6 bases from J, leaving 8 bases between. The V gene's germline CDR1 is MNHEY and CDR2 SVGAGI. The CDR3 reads CASSTGFQPQHF. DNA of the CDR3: TGTGCCAGCAGTACAGGGTTTCAGCCCCAGCATTTT.

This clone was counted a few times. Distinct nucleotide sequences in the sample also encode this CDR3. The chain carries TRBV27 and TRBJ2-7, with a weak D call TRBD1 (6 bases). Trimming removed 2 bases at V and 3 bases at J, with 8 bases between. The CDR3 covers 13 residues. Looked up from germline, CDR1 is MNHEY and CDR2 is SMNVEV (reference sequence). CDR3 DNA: TGTGCCAGCAGTTTAAGAGGGGGCTACGAGCAGTACTTC. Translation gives CASSLRGGYEQYF.

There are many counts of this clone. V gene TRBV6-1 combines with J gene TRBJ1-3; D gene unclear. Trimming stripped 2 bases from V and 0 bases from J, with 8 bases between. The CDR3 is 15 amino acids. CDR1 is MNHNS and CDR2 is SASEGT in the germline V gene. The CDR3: CASSEMEGSGNTIYF. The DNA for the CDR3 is TGTGCCAGCAGTGAAATGGAGGGCTCTGGAAACACCATATATTTT.

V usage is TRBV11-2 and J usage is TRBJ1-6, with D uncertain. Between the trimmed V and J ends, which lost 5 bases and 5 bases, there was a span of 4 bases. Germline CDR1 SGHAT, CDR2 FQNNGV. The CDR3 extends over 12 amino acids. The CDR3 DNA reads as TGTGCCAGCAGCCTTAATAATTCACCCCTCCACTTT. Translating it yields CASSLNNSPLHF.

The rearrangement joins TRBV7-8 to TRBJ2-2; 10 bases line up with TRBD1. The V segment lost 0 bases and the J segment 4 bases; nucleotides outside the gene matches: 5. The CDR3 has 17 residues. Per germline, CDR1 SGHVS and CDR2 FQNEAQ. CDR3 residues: CASSLARTGGSTGELFF. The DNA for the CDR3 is TGTGCCAGCAGCTTAGCGAGGACAGGGGGGAGCACCGGGGAGCTGTTTTTT.

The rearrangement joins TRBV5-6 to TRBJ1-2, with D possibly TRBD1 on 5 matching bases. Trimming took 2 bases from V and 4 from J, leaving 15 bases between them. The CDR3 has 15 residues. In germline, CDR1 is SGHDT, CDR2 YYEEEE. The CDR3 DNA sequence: TGTGCCAGCAGCTTTTGGACATCCCTAGGCTATGGCTACACCTTC. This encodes CASSFWTSLGYGYTF. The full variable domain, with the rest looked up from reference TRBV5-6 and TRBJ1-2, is DAGVTQSPTHLIKTRGQQVTLRCSPKSGHDTVSWYQQALGQGPQFIFQYYEEEERQRGNFPDRFSGHQFPNYSSELNVNALLLGDSALYLCASSFWTSLGYGYTFGSGTRLTVV.

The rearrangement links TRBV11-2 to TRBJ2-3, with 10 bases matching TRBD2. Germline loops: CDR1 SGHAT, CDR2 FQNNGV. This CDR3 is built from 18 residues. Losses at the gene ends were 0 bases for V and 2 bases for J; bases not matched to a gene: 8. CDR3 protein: CASSLDTSGTSVTDTQYF. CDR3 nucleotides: TGTGCCAGCAGCTTAGACACCTCCGGGACTAGCGTCACAGATACGCAGTATTTT.

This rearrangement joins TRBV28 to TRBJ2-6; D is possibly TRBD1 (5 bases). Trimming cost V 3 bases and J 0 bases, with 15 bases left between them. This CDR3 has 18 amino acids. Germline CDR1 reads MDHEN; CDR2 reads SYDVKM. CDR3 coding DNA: TGTGCCAGCAGTTTTAGGCAGGGCGTTAGCTCTGGGGCCAACGTCCTGACTTTC. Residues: CASSFRQGVSSGANVLTF. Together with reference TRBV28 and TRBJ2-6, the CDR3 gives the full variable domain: DVKVTQSSRYLVKRTGEKVFLECVQDMDHENMFWYRQDPGLGLRLIYFSYDVKMKEKGDIPEGYSVSREKKERFSLILESASTNQTSMYLCASSFRQGVSSGANVLTFGAGSRLTVL.

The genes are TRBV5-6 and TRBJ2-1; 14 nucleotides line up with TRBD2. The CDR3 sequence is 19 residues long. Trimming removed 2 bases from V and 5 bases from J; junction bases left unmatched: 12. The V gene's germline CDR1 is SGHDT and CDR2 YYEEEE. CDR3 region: CASSLLLDPGLAGDNEQFF. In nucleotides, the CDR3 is TGTGCCAGCAGCTTACTGCTCGATCCGGGACTAGCGGGGGACAATGAGCAGTTCTTC. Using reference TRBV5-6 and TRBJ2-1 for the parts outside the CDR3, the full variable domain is DAGVTQSPTHLIKTRGQQVTLRCSPKSGHDTVSWYQQALGQGPQFIFQYYEEEERQRGNFPDRFSGHQFPNYSSELNVNALLLGDSALYLCASSLLLDPGLAGDNEQFFGPGTRLTVL.

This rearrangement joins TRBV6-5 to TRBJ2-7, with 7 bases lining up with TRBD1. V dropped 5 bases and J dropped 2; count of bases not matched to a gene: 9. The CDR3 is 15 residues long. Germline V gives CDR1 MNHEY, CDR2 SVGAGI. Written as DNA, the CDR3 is TGTGCCAGCAGTCCTAGCCTCACAGGGGCCTACGAGCAGTACTTC. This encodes CASSPSLTGAYEQYF.

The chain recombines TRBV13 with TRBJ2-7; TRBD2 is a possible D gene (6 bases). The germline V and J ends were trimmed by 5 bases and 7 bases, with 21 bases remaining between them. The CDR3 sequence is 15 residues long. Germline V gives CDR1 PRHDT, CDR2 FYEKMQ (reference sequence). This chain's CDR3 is CASSERGAPRGEQYF. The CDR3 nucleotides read TGTGCCAGCAGCGAACGCGGGGCCCCAAGGGGAGAGCAGTACTTC.

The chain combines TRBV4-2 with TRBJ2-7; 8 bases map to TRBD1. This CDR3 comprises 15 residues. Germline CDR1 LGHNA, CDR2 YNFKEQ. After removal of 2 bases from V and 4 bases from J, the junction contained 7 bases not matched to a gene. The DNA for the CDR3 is TGTGCCAGCAGCCAACAGACAGGGGAGGTTTACGAGCAGTACTTC. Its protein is CASSQQTGEVYEQYF.

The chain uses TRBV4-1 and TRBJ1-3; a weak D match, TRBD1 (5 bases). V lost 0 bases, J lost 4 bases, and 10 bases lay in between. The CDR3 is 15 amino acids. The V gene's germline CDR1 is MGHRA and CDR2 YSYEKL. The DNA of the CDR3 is TGCGCCAGCAGCCAAGAGGAGGGGACGGGAAACACCATATATTTT. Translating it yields CASSQEEGTGNTIYF.

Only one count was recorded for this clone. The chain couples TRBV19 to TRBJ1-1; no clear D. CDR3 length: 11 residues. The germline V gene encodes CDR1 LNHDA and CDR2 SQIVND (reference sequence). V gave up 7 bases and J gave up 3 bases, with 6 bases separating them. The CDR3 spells CASTYYTEAFF. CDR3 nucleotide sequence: TGTGCCAGTACCTATTACACTGAAGCTTTCTTT.

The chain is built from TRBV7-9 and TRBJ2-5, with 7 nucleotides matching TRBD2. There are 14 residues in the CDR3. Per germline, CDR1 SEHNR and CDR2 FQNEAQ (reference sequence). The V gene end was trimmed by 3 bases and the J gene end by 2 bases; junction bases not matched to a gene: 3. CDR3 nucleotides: TGTGCCAGCAGCTTGGGGGGGAGGCAAGAGACCCAGTACTTC. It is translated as CASSLGGRQETQYF.

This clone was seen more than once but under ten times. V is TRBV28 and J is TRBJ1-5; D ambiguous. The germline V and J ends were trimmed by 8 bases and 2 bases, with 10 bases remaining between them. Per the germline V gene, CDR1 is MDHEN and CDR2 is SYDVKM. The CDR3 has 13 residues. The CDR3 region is CASESAGNQPQHF. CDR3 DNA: TGTGCCAGCGAAAGTGCAGGCAATCAGCCCCAGCATTTT.

CDR3 bases: TGTGCCAGTAGTGCTACAGGGTACGAGCAGTACTTC. Protein: CASSATGYEQYF. V usage is TRBV19 and J usage is TRBJ2-7; D possibly corresponds to TRBD1 (6 bases). Trimming stripped 5 bases from V and 4 bases from J, with 9 bases between. The CDR3 contains 12 residues. In germline, CDR1 is LNHDA, CDR2 SQIVND (reference sequence).